This TCR beta chain originates from a study of CD8 T cells in Susac syndrome. Study-level points and caveats: Only a relatively small number of individuals were included in the TCR sequencing and HLA analysis.

Negative isolation yielded CD4+ and CD8+ T cells, and FACS enriched TEMRA cells. The authors reverse transcribed roughly 0.5 to 1 ug RNA with random hexamers. A single record per CDR3 protein comes from TCRdb applying MiXCR to the immunoSEQ multiplex PCR reads. Of some 150,000 distinct CDR3 sequences in the sample, around 95% are singletons; the top ten hold roughly 0.16%. A note on this clonotype: What it binds is not known.

CDR3 size: 15 residues. V lost 0 bases and J 4 bases, leaving 12 bases between the germline ends. Germline assignment: CDR1 LGHDT and CDR2 YNNKEL (reference sequence). The specimen was CD8+ T cells from PBMCs. V gene TRBV3-1 combines with J gene TRBJ2-5, with D uncertain. This receptor was identified in a human donor with multiple sclerosis. CDR3 coding DNA: TGTGCCAGCAGCCAAGAAGGATTACGGACAGAGACCCAGTACTTC. Protein sequence: CASSQEGLRTETQYF.